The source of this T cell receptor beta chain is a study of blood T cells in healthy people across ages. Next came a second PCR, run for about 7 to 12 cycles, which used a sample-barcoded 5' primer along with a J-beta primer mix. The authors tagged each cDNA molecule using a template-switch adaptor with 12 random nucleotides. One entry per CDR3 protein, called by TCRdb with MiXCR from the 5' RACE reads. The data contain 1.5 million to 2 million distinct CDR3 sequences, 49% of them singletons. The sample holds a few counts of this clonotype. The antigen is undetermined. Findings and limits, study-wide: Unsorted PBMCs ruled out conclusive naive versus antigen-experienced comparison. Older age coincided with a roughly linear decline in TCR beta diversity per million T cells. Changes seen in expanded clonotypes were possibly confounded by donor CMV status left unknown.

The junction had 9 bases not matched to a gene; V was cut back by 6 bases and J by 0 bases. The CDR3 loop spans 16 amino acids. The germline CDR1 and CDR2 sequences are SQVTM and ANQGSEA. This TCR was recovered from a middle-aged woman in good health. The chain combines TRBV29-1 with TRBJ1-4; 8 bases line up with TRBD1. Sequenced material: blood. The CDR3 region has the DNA TGCAGCGTCCGACAGGGGTCCTCTTCAACTAATGAAAAACTGTTTTTT. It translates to CSVRQGSSSTNEKLFF.